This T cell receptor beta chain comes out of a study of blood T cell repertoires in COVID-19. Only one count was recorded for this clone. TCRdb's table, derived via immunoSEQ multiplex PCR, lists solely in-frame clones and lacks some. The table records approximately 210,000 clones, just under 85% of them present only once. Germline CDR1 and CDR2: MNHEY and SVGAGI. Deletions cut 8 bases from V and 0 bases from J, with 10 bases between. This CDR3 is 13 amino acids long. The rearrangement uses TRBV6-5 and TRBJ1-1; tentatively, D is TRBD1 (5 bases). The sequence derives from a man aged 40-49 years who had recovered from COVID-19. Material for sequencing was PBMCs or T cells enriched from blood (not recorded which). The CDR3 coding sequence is TGTGCCAGCTCCGGGGGGGTGAACACTGAAGCTTTCTTT. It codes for CASSGGVNTEAFF.